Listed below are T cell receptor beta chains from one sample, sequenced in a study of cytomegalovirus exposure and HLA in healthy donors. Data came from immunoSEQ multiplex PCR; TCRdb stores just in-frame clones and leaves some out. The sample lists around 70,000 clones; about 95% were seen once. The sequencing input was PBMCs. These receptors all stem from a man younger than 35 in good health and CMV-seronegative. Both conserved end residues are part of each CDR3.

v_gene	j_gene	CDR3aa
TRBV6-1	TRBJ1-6	CASKSYEADNSPLHF
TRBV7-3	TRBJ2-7	CASSLKPGHPYEQYF
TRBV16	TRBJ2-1	CASSQDQGNEQFF
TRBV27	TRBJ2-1	CASSSPRGNEQFF
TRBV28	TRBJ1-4	CATRQGTEKLFF
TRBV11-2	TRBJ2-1	CASSGTLAGGLNEQFF
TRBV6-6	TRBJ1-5	CASSYGTKNQPQHF
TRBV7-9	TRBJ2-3	CASSLGLAVTDTQYF
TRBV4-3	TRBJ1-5	CASSQDRTEDQPQHF
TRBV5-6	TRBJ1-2	CASRGLTETYGYTF
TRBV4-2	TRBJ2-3	CASSTRTGTDTQYF
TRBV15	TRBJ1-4	CATSRDSVLRNVEKLFF
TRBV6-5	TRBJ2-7	CASRLLGGTGYEQYF
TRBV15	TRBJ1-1	CATSRGQGVTNTEAFF
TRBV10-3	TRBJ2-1	CAISDMVAEQFF
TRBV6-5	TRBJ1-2	CASSTSSTPYTF
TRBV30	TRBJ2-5	CAWAVRRAETQYF
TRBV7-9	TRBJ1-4	CASSFRNEKLFF
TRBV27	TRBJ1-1	CASSPNGYEAFF